This T cell receptor (beta chain) is drawn from a study of cytomegalovirus exposure and HLA in healthy donors. Broader study findings: It has been reported that TCR beta sequences accurately predicted the HLA-A and HLA-B alleles of most subjects.

Details on this clone: The antigen remains undetermined.

PCR amplification relied on 60 Vbeta primers (plus 13 Jbeta primers). The assay was immunoSEQ multiplex PCR, and TCRdb's table has in-frame clones only and misses some. The table shows about 140,000 clones, with about four fifths occurring only once. The sequencing sample was made of PBMCs. The sequence was collected from a man under 40 in good health.

The CDR3 loop is CASSAGGWGEQFF. CDR3 nucleotide sequence: TGTGCCAGCAGTGCAGGGGGGTGGGGTGAGCAGTTCTTC. The genes are TRBV25-1 and TRBJ2-1; possible D gene TRBD1, 7 bases. The CDR3 runs 13 residues. V lost 4 bases and J lost 9, with 13 bases in between. Germline loops: CDR1 MGHDK, CDR2 SYGVNS.